This T cell receptor (beta chain) comes out of a study of glioma-infiltrating T cells after dendritic cell vaccination. Profiling relied on immunoSEQ multiplex PCR, and the TCRdb table lists in-frame clones only, not all of them. The table shows about 92,000 clones, with 85% to 90% occurring only once. The CDR3 contains 13 residues. CDR1 SGHTS and CDR2 YDEGEE come from the germline V gene. Between the trimmed V and J ends, which lost 0 bases and 9 bases, there was a span of 12 bases. The sample in question was blood, obtained before dendritic cell vaccination. The V gene is TRBV5-8, the J gene TRBJ2-5; D remains ambiguous. The sequence derives from a human donor with glioblastoma. The CDR3 loop reads CASSLVTSQAQYF. Here the CDR3 DNA reads TGTGCCAGCAGCTTGGTCACGTCGCAGGCCCAGTACTTC.